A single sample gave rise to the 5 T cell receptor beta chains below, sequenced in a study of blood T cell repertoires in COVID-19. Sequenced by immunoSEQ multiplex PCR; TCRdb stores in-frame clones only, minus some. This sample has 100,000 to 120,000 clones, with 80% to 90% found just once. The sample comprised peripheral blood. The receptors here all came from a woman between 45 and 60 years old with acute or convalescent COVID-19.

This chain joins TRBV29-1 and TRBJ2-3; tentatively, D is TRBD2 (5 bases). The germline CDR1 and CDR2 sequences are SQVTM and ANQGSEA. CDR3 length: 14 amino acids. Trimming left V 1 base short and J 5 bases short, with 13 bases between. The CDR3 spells CSVEAGPSGDTQYF. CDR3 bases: TGCAGCGTTGAAGCGGGCCCCAGCGGAGATACGCAGTATTTT.

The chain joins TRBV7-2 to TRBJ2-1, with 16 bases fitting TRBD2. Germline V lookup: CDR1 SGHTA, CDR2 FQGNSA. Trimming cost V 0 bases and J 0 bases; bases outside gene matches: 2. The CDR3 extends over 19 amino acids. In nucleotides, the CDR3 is TGTGCCAGCAGCTTAGCGGGACTAGCGGGAGGGGGCTCCTACAATGAGCAGTTCTTC. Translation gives CASSLAGLAGGGSYNEQFF.

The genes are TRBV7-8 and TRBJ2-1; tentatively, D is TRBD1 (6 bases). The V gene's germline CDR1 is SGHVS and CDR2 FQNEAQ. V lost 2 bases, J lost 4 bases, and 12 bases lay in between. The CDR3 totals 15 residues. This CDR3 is CASSLPGQKYNEQFF. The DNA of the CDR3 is TGTGCCAGCAGCTTACCGGGACAAAAATACAATGAGCAGTTCTTC.

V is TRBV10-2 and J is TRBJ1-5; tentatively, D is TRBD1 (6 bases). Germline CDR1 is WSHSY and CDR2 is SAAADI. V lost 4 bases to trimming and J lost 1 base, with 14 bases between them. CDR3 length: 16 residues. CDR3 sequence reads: CASSVTGQWSNQPQHF. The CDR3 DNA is TGCGCCAGCAGTGTAACAGGGCAATGGAGCAATCAGCCCCAGCATTTT.

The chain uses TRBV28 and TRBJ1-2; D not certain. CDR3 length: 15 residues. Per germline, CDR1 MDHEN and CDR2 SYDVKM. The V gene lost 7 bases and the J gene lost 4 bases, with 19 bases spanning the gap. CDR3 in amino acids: CASKEGGDLGYGYTF. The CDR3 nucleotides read TGTGCCAGCAAGGAGGGTGGGGATCTAGGCTATGGCTACACCTTC.